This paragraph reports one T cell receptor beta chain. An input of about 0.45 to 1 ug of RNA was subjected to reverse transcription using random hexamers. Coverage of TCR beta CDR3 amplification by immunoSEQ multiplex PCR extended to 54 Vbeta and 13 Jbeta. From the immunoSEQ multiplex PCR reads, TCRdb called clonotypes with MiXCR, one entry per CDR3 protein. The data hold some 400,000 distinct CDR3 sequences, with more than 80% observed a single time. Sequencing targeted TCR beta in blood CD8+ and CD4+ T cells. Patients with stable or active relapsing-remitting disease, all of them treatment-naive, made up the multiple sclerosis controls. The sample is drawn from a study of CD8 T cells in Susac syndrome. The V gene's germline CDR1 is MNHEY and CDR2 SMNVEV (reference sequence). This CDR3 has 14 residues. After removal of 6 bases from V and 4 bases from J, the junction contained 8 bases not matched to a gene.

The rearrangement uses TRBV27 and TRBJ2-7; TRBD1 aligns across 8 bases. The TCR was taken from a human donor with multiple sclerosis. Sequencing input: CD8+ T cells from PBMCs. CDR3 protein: CASSPRGLVYEQYF. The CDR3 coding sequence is TGTGCCAGCAGCCCCAGGGGGCTCGTTTACGAGCAGTACTTC.